This TCR beta chain was obtained from a study of cytomegalovirus exposure and HLA in healthy donors. Study-level findings and limits: According to an earlier analysis, most TCR beta V segments yielded productive rearrangements about 87% or about 30% of the time. The listing of roughly 160 TCR beta chains classed them as cytomegalovirus-associated.

Primers for the PCR totalled 60 Vbeta and 13 Jbeta. Profiling relied on immunoSEQ multiplex PCR, and the TCRdb table lists in-frame clones only, not all of them. The sample yields 160,000 or so clones, roughly 80% seen once. The donors comprised healthy bone marrow donors. Comments on this clone: The antigen remains undetermined.

After removal of 2 bases from V and 5 bases from J, the junction contained 6 bases not matched to a gene. The CDR3 has 16 amino acids. Germline values: CDR1 MDHEN, CDR2 SYDVKM. The sequence came from a man aged 25 to 40 in good health and CMV-seronegative. The chain carries TRBV28 and TRBJ2-7; 13 positions agree with TRBD2. Sequenced material: PBMCs. The CDR3 loop is CASSLLGTSGNHEQYF. In DNA form, the CDR3 reads TGTGCCAGCAGTTTACTTGGGACTAGCGGGAACCACGAGCAGTACTTC.